One T cell receptor (beta chain) is described in this entry. The clone's antigen remains unknown. No base quality information exists; no much larger clone differs at one position. The sample comes from a study of blood T cell repertoires in COVID-19 (dated by TCRdb to 2018 to 2021). Some background on the complete study: Collaborator samples came from the United States, Italy and Spain and covered acute and convalescent phases of COVID-19. The material from the prospective study consisted of cDNA or gDNA derived from T cells, B-cell-depleted T cells, or PBMCs. Subjects who had been exposed to COVID-19, were actively infected with it, or had recovered from it provided the deeply sampled blood TCRbeta repertoires that made up the dataset. A freely available public database, intended as a resource for researchers studying the immune response to SARS-CoV-2, is where the repertoires were released. The samples were drawn from the first 160 participants of the ongoing ImmuneRACE study and from 1,254 subjects provided by 6 global collaborators. A de-identified subject ID, COVID-19 status, age in years and sex were almost always included in the sample metadata. Where HLA class I and class II types were available, the types were taken from metadata supplied by the sample provider, not from assay-based typing. Beyond this particular receptor, the publication reports: The amount of clinical and demographic metadata varied by source and participant and was provided uncurated.

TCRbeta CDR3 regions were amplified from genomic DNA by means of the immunoSEQ Assay, a bias-controlled multiplex PCR. The authors' pipeline ran thus. Nucleated cell counts per sample were estimated from amplification of reference gene primers within the assay. To quantify the absolute abundance of each unique TCRbeta CDR3 rearrangement, sequence reads were collapsed and filtered. Productive Simpson clonality was computed per sample as the square root of Simpson's diversity index over productive rearrangements. Drawn from immuneACCESS, this table holds only the in-frame rearrangements with V and J called that TCRdb kept. Clones are partly lost; checked studies trace under half to an unresolved V gene and leave the rest unexplained. V, J and clone size are taken as reported in that table, and D and trimming were inferred from the DNA itself. The sample includes 99,000 or so clones, with about 86% observed a single time. The ten largest clones represent about an eighth of the sample.

The trim is 5 bases for V and 5 bases for J, with a gap of 12 bases between the germline ends. Reading from cysteine to phenylalanine, the CDR3 counts 13 amino acids. The entry retains the CDR3 DNA only, 39 bases that are in frame from base 1. Sequences SGHTA (CDR1) and FQGNSA (CDR2) are obtained from the germline V gene. Whole blood was collected in K2EDTA tubes by collaborating institutions according to the institutions' own protocols. For TCRbeta analysis, collaborators shipped samples in one of three forms: frozen whole blood, isolated PBMCs, or DNA extracted from either of those sample types. The source is a woman between 55 and 75 years old in a cohort sampled during active or convalescent COVID-19. The sequence joins TRBV7-2 to TRBJ1-1; matching of 5 bases hints at TRBD1 as the D gene. Specimen: peripheral blood. The DNA sequence is given as TGTGCCAGCAGCAGCAGGGCGAGGACTGAAGCTTTCTTT. It translates as CASSSRARTEAFF.